The present T cell receptor (beta chain) was sequenced within a study of human T cells and chemical hapten exposure. TCRdb itself ran the RACE reads through MiXCR, one entry per CDR3 protein. The repertoire consists of around 71,000 distinct CDR3 sequences, with about 9.4% occurring once and the leading ten covering 3.3%. This CDR3 spans 15 amino acids. Between the trimmed V and J ends, which lost 1 base and 1 base, there was a span of 8 bases. CDR1 SGHVS and CDR2 FQNEAQ come from the germline V gene. This clonotype was seen ten or more times. Time point specified: patch test 1, 2 weeks after DPC sensitization. Indicated treatment: therapeutic diphenylcyclopropenone sensitization with weekly scalp DPC.

This specimen consisted of whole blood, obtained in connection with sensitization to the hapten diphenylcyclopropenone (DPC). This receptor was obtained from a woman between 40 and 50 years old with alopecia areata. Some clones in this sample may be carry-over from other donors' samples. The chain links TRBV7-8 to TRBJ1-3; no definite D call. DNA of the CDR3: TGTGCCAGCAGCTTAGGGGGAGGGTCTGGAAACACCATATATTTT. This gives the protein CASSLGGGSGNTIYF. The full variable domain, its missing parts supplied by reference TRBV7-8 and TRBJ1-3, is GAGVSQSPRYKVAKRGQDVALRCDPISGHVSLFWYQQALGQGPEFLTYFQNEAQLDKSGLPSDRFFAERPEGSVSTLKIQRTQQEDSAVYLCASSLGGGSGNTIYFGEGSWLTVV.